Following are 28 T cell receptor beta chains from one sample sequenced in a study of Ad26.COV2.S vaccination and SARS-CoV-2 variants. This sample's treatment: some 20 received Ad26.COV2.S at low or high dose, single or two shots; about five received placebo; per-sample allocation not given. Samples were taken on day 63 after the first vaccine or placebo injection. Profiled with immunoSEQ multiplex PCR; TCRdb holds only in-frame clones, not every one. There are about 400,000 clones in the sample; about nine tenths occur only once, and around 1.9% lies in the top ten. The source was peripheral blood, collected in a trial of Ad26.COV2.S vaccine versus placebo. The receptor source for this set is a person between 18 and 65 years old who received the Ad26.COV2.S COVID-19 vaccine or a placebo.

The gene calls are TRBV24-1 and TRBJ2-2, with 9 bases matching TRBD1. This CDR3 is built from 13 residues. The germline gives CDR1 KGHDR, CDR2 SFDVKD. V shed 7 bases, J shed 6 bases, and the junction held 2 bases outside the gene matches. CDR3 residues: CATRGQGAGELFF. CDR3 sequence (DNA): TGTGCCACCAGGGGACAGGGCGCCGGGGAGCTGTTTTTT.

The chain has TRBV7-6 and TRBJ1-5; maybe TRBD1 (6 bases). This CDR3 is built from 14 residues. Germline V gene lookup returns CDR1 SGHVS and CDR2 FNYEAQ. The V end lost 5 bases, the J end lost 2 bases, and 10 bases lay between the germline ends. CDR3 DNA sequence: TGTGCCAGCAGCCCGCGACAGGGCAATCAGCCCCAGCATTTT. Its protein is CASSPRQGNQPQHF.

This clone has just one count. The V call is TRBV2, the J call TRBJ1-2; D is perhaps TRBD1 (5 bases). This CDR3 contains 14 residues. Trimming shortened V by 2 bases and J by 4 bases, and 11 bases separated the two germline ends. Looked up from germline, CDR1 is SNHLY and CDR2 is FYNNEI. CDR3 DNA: TGTGCCAGCAGTGAAAGCGGGGCCCCCTATGGCTACACCTTC. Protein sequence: CASSESGAPYGYTF.

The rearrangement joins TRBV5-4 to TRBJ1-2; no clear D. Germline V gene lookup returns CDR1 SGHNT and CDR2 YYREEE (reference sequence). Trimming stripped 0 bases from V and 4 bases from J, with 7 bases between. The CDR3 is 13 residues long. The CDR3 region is CASSLAGSYGYTF. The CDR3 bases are TGTGCCAGCAGCTTGGCCGGGAGCTATGGCTACACCTTC.

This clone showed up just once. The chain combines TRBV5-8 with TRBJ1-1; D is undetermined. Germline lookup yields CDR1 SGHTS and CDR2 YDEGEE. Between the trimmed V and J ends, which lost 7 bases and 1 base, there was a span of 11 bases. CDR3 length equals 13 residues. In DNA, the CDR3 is TGTGCCAGCTTAGTCCGTCGGAACACTGAAGCTTTCTTT. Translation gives CASLVRRNTEAFF.

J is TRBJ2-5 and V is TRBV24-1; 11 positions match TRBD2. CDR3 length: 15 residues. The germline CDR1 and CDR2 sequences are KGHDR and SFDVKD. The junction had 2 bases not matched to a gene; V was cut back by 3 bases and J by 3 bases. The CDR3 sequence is CATSDPTSGKETQYF. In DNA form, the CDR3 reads TGTGCCACCAGTGATCCGACTAGCGGGAAAGAGACCCAGTACTTC.

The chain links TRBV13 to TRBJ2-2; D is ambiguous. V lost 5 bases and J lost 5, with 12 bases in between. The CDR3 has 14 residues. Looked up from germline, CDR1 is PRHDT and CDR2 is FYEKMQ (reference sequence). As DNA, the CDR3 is TGTGCCAGCAGCGAACGGAGACTTACCGGGGAGCTGTTTTTT. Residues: CASSERRLTGELFF.

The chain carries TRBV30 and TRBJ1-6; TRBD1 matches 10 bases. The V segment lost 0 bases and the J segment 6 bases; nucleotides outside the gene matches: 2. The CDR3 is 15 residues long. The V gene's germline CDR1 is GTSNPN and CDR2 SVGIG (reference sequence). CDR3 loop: CAWSVGDRGNSPLHF. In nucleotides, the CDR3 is TGTGCCTGGAGTGTAGGGGACAGGGGTAATTCACCCCTCCACTTT.

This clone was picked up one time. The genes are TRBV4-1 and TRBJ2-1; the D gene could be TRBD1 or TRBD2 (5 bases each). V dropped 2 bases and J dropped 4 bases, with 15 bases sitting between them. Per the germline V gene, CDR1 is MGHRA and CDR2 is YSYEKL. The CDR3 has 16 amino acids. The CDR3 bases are TGCGCCAGCAGCCAATTATCCGGGGCCCGTTACAATGAGCAGTTCTTC. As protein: CASSQLSGARYNEQFF.

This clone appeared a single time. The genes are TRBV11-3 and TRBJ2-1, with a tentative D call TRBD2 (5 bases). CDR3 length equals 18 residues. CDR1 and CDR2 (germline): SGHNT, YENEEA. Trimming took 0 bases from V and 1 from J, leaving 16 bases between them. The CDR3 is CASSLELARPSSYNEQFF. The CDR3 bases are TGTGCCAGCAGCTTAGAGCTAGCTCGCCCTTCTTCCTACAATGAGCAGTTCTTC.

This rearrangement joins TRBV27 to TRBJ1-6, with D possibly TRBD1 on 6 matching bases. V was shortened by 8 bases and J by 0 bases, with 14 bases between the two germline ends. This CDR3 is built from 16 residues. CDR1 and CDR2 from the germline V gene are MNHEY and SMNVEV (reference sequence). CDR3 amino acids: CASGGQGSSYNSPLHF. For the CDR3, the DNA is TGTGCCAGCGGGGGGCAGGGTAGCTCCTATAATTCACCCCTCCACTTT.

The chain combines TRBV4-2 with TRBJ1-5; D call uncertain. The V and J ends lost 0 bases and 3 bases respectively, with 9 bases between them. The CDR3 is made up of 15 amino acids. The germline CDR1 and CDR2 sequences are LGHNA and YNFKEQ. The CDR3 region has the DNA TGTGCCAGCAGCCAAGATTACGGTCTCAATCAGCCCCAGCATTTT. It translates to CASSQDYGLNQPQHF.

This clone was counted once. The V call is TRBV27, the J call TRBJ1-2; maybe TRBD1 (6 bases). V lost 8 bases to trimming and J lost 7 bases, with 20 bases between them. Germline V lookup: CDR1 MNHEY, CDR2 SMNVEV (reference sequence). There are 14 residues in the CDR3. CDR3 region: CASSLAGAISGYTF. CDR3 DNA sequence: TGTGCCAGCTCCCTAGCGGGGGCGATTTCTGGCTACACCTTC.

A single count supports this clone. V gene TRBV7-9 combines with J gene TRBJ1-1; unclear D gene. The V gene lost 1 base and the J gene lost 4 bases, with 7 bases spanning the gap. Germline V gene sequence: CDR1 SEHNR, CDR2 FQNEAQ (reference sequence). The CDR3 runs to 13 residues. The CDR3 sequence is CASSLGFTTEAFF. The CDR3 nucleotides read TGTGCCAGCAGCTTAGGGTTCACCACTGAAGCTTTCTTT. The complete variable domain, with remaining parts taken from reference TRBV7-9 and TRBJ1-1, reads DTGVSQNPRHKITKRGQNVTFRCDPISEHNRLYWYRQTLGQGPEFLTYFQNEAQLEKSRLLSDRFSAERPKGSFSTLEIQRTEQGDSAMYLCASSLGFTTEAFFGQGTRLTVV.

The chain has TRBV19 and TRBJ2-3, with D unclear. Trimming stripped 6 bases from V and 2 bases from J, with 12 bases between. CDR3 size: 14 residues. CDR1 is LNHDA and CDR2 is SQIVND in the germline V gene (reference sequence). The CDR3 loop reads CASSNLRSTDTQYF. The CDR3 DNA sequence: TGTGCCAGTAGCAACTTGCGTTCCACAGATACGCAGTATTTT.

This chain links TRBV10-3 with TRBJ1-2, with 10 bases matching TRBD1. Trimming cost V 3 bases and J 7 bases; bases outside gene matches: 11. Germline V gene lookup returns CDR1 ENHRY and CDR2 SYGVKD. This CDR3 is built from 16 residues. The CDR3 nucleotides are TGTGCCATCAGTGAACCTTCGACAGGGGGCGCCGGTGGCTACACCTTC. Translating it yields CAISEPSTGGAGGYTF.

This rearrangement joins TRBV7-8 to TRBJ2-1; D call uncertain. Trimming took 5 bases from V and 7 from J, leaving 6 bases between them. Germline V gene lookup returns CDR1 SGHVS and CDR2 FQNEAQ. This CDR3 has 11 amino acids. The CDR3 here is CASSPDNEQFF. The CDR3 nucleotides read TGTGCCAGCAGCCCCGATAATGAGCAGTTCTTC.

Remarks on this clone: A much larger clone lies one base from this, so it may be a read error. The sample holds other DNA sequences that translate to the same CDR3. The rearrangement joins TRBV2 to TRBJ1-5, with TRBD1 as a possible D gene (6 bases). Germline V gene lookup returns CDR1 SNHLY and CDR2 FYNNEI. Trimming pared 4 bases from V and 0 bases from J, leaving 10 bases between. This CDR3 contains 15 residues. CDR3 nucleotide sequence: TGTGCCAGCAGTGGTCGGACAGATAGCAATCAGCCCCAGCATTTT. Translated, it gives CASSGRTDSNQPQHF.

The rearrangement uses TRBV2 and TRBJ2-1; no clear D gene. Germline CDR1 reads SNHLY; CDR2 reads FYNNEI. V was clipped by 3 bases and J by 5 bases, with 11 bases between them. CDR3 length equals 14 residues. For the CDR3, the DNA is TGTGCCAGCAGTGATAGTTTCGGCGACAATGAGCAGTTCTTC. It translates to CASSDSFGDNEQFF.

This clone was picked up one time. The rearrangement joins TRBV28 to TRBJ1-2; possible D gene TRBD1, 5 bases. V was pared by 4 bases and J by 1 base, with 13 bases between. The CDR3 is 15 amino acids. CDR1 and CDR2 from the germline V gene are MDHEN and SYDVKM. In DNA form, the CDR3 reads TGTGCCAGCAGTTATCCGGGACGGGGTAACTATGGCTACACCTTC. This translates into CASSYPGRGNYGYTF.

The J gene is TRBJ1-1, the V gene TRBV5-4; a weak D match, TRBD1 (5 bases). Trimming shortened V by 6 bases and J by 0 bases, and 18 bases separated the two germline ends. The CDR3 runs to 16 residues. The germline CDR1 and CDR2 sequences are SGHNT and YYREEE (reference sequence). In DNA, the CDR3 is TGTGCCAGCACCTGGGGCTTAGTGGGGGTGAACACTGAAGCTTTCTTT. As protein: CASTWGLVGVNTEAFF.

CDR3 sequence reads: CASRYRGDGNQPQHF. As DNA, the CDR3 is TGTGCCAGCAGGTACAGGGGTGACGGCAATCAGCCCCAGCATTTT. The chain has TRBV28 and TRBJ1-5, with TRBD1 matching 7 bases. This CDR3 is built from 15 residues. CDR1 is MDHEN, CDR2 SYDVKM, per germline. J lost 2 bases, V lost 6 bases, and 7 bases had no gene match.

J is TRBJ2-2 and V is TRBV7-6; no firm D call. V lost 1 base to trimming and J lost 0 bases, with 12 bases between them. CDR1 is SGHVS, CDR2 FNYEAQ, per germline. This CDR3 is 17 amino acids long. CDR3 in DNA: TGTGCCAGCAGCTTAGAGGCGACCGGAGCGAACACCGGGGAGCTGTTTTTT. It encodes CASSLEATGANTGELFF.

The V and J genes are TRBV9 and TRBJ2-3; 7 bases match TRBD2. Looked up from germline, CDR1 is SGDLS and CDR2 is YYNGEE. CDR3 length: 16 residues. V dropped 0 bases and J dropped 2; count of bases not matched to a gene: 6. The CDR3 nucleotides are TGTGCCAGCAGCGTAGTCCCGGGAGGTGCCACAGATACGCAGTATTTT. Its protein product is CASSVVPGGATDTQYF.

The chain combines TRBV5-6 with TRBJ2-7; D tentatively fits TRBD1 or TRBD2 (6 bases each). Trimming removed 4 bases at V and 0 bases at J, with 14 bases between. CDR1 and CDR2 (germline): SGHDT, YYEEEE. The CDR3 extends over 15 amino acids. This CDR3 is CASSKGGPVSYEQYF. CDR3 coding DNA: TGTGCCAGCAGCAAGGGGGGACCGGTCTCCTACGAGCAGTACTTC.

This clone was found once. The CDR3 here is CASSDPRGSGSYNEQFF. DNA for the CDR3: TGTGCCAGTAGTGACCCCCGAGGTAGCGGGAGTTACAATGAGCAGTTCTTC. The chain recombines TRBV19 with TRBJ2-1, with TRBD2 matching 9 bases. With V trimmed by 5 bases and J by 4 bases, 12 bases remained unmatched. The CDR3 contains 17 residues. Per the germline V gene, CDR1 is LNHDA and CDR2 is SQIVND (reference sequence).

CDR3 amino acids: CASSLTTGSYEQYF. Here the CDR3 DNA reads TGTGCCAGCAGCTTAACAACAGGGTCCTACGAGCAGTACTTC. The V gene is TRBV11-2, the J gene TRBJ2-7, with TRBD1 as a possible D gene (6 bases). Looked up from germline, CDR1 is SGHAT and CDR2 is FQNNGV. Trimming stripped 2 bases from V and 1 base from J, with 9 bases between. The CDR3 runs 14 residues.

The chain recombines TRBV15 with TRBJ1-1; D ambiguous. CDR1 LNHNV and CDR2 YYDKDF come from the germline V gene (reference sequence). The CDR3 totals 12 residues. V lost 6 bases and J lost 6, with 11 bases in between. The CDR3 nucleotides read TGTGCCACCAGTACGGATGTTCCTGAAGCTTTCTTT. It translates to CATSTDVPEAFF.